This T cell receptor beta chain was profiled in a study of shared clonotypes between healthy human individuals. V trimming: 4 bases; J trimming: 2 bases; junction bases outside the gene matches: 8. This CDR3 comprises 16 residues. Germline V gives CDR1 LNHDA, CDR2 SQIVND (reference sequence). Here immunoSEQ multiplex PCR was the method, and the copy in TCRdb shows in-frame clones only, minus some. This table holds about 1.5 million clones, 96% found once. The sequence was collected from a man aged 25 to 40 in good health. What was sequenced was naive CD4+ T cells sorted from blood. As to subset: CD45RA+ positively selected. J is TRBJ2-3 and V is TRBV19, with TRBD1 matching 8 bases. CDR3 amino acids: CASSTGQGQITDTQYF. The CDR3 bases are TGTGCCAGTAGTACCGGACAGGGCCAAATCACAGATACGCAGTATTTT.